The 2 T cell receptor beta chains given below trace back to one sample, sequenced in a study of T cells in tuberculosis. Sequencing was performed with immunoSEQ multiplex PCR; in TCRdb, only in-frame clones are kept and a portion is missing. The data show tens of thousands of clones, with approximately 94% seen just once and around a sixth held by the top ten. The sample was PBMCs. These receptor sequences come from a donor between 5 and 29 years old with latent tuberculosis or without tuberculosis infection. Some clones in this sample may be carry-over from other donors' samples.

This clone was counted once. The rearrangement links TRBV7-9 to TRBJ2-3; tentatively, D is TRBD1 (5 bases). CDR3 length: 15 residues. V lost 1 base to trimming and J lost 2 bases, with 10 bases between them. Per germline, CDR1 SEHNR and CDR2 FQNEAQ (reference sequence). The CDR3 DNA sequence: TGTGCCAGCAGCTTAGAGGGGCGATACACAGATACGCAGTATTTT. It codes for CASSLEGRYTDTQYF.

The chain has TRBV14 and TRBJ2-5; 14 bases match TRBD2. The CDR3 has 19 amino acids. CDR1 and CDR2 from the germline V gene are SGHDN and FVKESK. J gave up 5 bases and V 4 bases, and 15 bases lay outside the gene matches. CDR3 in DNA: TGTGCCAGCAGCCCAAGGCCATGGGGACTAGCGGGAGAGGGCGAGACCCAGTACTTC. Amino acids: CASSPRPWGLAGEGETQYF.